Sample share makes the clone carrying this TCR beta chain medium-sized. Its antigen is not known. CDR1 is MGHRA and CDR2 is YSYEKL in the germline V gene. The CDR3 runs to 14 residues. Unmatched junction bases numbered 5, after V lost 3 bases and J lost 7 bases. This entry is derived from a study of glioma-infiltrating T cells. The study, taken as a whole, reports: Only very few CDR3 sequences appeared in both tissue and blood. Tissue-blood divergence was below expectation in non-neoplastic patients, above in gliomas.

Using RNA template, CDR3s of TCR alpha and beta were amplified with iRepertoire arm-PCR. For one-step reverse transcription and amplification, roughly 95-450 ng of tissue mRNA or PBMC total RNA was used. From the multiplex PCR reads, TCRdb called clonotypes with MiXCR, one entry per CDR3 protein. This table has more than 20,000 distinct CDR3 sequences, 20% to 25% appearing once. V gene TRBV4-1 combines with J gene TRBJ2-1; 8 nucleotides line up with TRBD1. The TCR was taken from a human donor with low-grade glioma or glioblastoma, undergoing nonglioma brain surgery, or in good health (not recorded which). Specimen: glioma tissue, nonneoplastic brain tissue, or PBMCs (not recorded which). The CDR3 spells CASSQQGAGNEQFF. Written as DNA, the CDR3 is TGCGCCAGCAGCCAGCAGGGGGCAGGGAATGAGCAGTTCTTC.